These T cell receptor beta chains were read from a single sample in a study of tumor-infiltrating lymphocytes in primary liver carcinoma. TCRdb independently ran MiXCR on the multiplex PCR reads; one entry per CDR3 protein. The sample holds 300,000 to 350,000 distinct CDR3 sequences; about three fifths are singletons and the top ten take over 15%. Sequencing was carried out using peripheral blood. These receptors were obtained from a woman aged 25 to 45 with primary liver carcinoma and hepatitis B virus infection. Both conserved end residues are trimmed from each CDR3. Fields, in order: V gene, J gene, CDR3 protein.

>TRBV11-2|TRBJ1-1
AGSVGPDRGNTEAF
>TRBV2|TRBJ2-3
ASSTKPDTQY
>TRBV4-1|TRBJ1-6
ASSQVWSSYNSPLH
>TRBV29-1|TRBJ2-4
SVPSPSELAKNIQY
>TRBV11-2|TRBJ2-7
GSSLGPTERY
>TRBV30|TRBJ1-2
AWSQQALRGYT
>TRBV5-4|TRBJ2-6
ASSSAGSGANLLT
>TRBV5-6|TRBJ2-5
TSSSATGYETQY
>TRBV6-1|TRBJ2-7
ASSGGQQTKQY
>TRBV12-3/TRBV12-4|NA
ASSFWTANQPQY
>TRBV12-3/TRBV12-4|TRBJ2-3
ASTLRQGGPDTQY
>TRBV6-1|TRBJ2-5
ASSVQRGRAWETQY
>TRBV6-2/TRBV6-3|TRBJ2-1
ASNQGEDNEQF
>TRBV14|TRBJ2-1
ASSHLTGASYNEQF
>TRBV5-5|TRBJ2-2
ASSEGLAQNTGELF
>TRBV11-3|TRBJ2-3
ASSSPSTDTQY
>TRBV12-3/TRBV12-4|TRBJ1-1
ASKSGTEAF
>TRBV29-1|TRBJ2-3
SVRVGRSTDTQY
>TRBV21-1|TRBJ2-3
ASSKYLAREPRDTRY
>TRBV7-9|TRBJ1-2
TSSPTGHGYT
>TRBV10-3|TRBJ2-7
AIIHDRSYEQY
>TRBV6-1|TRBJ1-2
ASSMTGYGYT
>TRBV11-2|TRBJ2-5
VSSTGGVETQY
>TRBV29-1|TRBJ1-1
SVEEETLNTEAF
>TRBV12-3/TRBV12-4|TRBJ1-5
ASRRADQLQH
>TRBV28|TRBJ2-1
ARSYRVAASNEQF
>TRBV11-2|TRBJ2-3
ASSPTGLTHTDTQY
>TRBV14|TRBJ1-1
ASSRAGLNTEAF
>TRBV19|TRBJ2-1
ASSITANKVQF
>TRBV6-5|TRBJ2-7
ASSYFSSGKNEQY
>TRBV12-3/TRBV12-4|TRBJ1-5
VSSLRTGGNQPQH
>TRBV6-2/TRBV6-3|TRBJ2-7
ASSPIPTSAGYEQY
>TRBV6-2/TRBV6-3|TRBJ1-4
ASSYDIQLLNEKLF
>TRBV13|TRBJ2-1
ASSPGLAPTEEQF
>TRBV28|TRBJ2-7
ASDARGASYEQY
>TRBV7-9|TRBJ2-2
ASCLSGSGAGELF
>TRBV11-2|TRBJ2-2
ASSKGWGTGELF
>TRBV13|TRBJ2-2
ASSPKGSGTDTGELF
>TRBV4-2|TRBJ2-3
ASSQEAESTQY
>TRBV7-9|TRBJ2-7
ASRPSSGRYEQH
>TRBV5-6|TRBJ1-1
ASSSFRGVTEAF
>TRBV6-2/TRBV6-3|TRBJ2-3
VSRQGAWDTQY
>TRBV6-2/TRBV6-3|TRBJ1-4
ASSYPGQENEKLF
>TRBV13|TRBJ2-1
ASSPGLAGYNEQF
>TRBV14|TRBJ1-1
ASSPDRANTEAF